This TCR beta chain originates from a study of siplizumab effects on memory and regulatory T cells. The germline V gene encodes CDR1 SEHNR and CDR2 FQNEAQ (reference sequence). V lost 3 bases and J lost 3, with 12 bases in between. The CDR3 is 14 amino acids. Repertoires were generated with immunoSEQ multiplex PCR, while TCRdb's copy carries only in-frame clones and drops some. This sample has 110,000 or so clones, with about 93% found just once. What was sequenced was CD4+ T cells sorted from blood. This TCR was sampled from a human donor in good health. The chain couples TRBV7-9 to TRBJ2-7; D gene unclear. The CDR3 DNA follows: TGTGCCAGCAGCTTGACTGGGCGTGGCTACGAGCAGTACTTC. Its protein is CASSLTGRGYEQYF. The full variable domain, with the rest looked up from reference TRBV7-9 and TRBJ2-7, is DTGVSQNPRHKITKRGQNVTFRCDPISEHNRLYWYRQTLGQGPEFLTYFQNEAQLEKSRLLSDRFSAERPKGSFSTLEIQRTEQGDSAMYLCASSLTGRGYEQYFGPGTRLTVT.